This T cell receptor (beta chain) derives from a study of blood T cells in healthy people across ages. Study-wide findings and caveats: Among long-lived donors, naive CD4+ cells were more numerous and diversity higher than in aged donors.

This CDR3 has 18 amino acids. CDR1 is SQVTM and CDR2 is ANQGSEA in the germline V gene. The V gene lost 4 bases and the J gene lost 3 bases, with 26 bases spanning the gap. The sample holds a few counts of this clonotype. What it recognizes is unknown. The second PCR ran roughly 7 to 12 cycles with a sample-barcoded 5' primer and J-beta primers. A single record per CDR3 protein comes from TCRdb applying MiXCR to the 5' RACE reads. This table has 1.5 million to 2 million distinct CDR3 sequences, about 50% appearing once. Healthy Caucasian individuals from Russia aged 6 to 90 were enrolled as donors. Drawn from each donor were around 9.1 milliliters of peripheral blood. Isolated per sample were at least 6 million PBMCs.

The V call is TRBV29-1, the J call TRBJ2-3, with D perhaps TRBD1 or TRBD2 (5 bases each). The origin of this receptor is a woman aged 40 to 55 in good health. Sequencing input: blood. The CDR3 here is CSVGRGATILDGTDTQYF. DNA of the CDR3: TGCAGCGTTGGTCGAGGGGCAACCATTCTAGACGGTACAGATACGCAGTATTTT.